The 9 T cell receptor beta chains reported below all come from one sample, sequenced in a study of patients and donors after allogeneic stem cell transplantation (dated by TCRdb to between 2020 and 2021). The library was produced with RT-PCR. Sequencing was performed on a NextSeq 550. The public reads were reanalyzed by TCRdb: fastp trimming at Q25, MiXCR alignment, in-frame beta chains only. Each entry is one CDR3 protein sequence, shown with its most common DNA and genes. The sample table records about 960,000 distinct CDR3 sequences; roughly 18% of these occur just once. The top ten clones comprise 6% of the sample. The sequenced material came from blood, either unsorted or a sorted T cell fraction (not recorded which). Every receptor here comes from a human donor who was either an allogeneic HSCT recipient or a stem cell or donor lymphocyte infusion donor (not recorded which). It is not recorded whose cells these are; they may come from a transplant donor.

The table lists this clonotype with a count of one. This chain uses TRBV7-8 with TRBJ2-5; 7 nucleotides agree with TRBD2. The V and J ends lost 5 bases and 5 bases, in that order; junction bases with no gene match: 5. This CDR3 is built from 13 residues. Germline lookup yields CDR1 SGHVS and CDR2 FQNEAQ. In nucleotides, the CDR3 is TGTGCCAGCAGCCAAACTAGCGTCGAGACCCAGTACTTC. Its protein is CASSQTSVETQYF. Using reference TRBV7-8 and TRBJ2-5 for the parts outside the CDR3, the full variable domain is GAGVSQSPRYKVAKRGQDVALRCDPISGHVSLFWYQQALGQGPEFLTYFQNEAQLDKSGLPSDRFFAERPEGSVSTLKIQRTQQEDSAVYLCASSQTSVETQYFGPGTRLLVL.

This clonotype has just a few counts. The CDR3 loop reads CASSLDLGQETQYF. The DNA for the CDR3 is TGTGCCAGCAGCTTAGATTTGGGCCAAGAGACCCAGTACTTC. The chain recombines TRBV7-6 with TRBJ2-5; D is undetermined. The V gene lost 1 base and the J gene lost 1 base, with 7 bases spanning the gap. This CDR3 region has 14 residues. Germline V gene data show CDR1 as SGHVS and CDR2 as FNYEAQ.

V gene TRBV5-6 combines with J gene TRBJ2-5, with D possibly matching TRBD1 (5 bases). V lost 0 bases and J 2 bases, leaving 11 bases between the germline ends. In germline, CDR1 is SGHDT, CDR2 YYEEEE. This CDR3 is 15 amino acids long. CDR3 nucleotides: TGTGCCAGCAGCTTGGAGGCCAGGGCTCAAGAGACCCAGTACTTC. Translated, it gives CASSLEARAQETQYF.

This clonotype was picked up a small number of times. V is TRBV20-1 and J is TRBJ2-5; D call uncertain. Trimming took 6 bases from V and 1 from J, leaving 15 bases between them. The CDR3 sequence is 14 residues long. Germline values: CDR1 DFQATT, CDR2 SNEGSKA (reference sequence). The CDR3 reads CSAPNRQVQETQYF. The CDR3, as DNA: TGCAGTGCCCCAAATCGGCAGGTCCAAGAGACCCAGTACTTC.

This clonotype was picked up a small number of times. CDR3 DNA: TGTGCCAGCAGCCCTCTTCTCGGGGGCTTCTCCTACAATGAGCAGTTCTTC. This encodes CASSPLLGGFSYNEQFF. The chain employs TRBV7-2 and TRBJ2-1; D possibly matches TRBD1 or TRBD2 (6 bases each). CDR1 is SGHTA and CDR2 is FQGNSA in the germline V gene. The CDR3 is 17 residues long. V was shortened by 5 bases and J by 0 bases, with 17 bases between the two germline ends.

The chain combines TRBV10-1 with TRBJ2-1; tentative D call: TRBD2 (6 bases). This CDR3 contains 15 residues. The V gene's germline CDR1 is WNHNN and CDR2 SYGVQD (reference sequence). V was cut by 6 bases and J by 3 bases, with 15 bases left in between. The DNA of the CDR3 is TGCGCCAGCAGCCCCCGCGGGACCTTCTACAATGAGCAGTTCTTC. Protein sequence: CASSPRGTFYNEQFF.

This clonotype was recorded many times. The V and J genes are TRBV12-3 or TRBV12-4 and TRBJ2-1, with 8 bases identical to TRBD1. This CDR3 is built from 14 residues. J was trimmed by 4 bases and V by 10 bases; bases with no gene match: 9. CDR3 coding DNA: TGTGCCACCCGAGGGACAGGAGCTTACAATGAGCAGTTCTTC. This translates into CATRGTGAYNEQFF.

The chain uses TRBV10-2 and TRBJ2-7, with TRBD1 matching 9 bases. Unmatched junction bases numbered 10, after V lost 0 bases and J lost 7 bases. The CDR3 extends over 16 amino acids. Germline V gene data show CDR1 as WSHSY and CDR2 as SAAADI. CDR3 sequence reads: CASSESRQGVRGEQYF. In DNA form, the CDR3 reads TGCGCCAGCAGTGAGTCGCGACAGGGGGTTAGGGGTGAGCAGTACTTC.

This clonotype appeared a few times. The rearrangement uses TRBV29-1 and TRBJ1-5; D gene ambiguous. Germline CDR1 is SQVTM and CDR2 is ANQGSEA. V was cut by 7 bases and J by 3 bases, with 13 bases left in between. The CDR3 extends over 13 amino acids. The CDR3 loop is CSAAEGDNQPQHF. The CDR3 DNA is TGCAGCGCCGCCGAGGGCGACAATCAGCCCCAGCATTTT.